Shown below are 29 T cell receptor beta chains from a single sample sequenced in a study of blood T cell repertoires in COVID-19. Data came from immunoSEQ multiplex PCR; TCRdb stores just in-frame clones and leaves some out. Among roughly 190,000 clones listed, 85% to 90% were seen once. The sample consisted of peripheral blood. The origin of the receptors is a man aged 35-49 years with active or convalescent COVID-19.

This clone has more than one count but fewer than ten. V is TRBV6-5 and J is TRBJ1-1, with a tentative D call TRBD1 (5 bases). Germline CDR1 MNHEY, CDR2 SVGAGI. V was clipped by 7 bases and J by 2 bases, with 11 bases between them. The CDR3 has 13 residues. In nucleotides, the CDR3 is TGTGCCAGCACCAGAGGACACAACACTGAAGCTTTCTTT. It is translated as CASTRGHNTEAFF.

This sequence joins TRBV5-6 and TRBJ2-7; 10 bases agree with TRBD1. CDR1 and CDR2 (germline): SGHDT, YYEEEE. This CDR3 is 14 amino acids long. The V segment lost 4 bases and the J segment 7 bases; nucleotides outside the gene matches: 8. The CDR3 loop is CASSAGTGEGEQYF. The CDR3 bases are TGTGCCAGCAGCGCCGGGACAGGGGAAGGAGAGCAGTACTTC.

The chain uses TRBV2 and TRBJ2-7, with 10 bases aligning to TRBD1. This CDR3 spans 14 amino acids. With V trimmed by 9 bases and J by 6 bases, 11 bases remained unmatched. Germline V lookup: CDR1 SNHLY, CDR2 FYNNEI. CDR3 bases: TGTGCCAGTGGGCCCCGGGACAGGGGTTCCGAGCAGTACTTC. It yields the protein CASGPRDRGSEQYF.

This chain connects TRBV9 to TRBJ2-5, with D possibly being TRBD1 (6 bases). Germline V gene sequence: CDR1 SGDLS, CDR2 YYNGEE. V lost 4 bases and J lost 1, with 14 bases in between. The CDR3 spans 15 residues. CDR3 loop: CASSKADRFQETQYF. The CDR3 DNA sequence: TGTGCCAGCAGCAAGGCCGACAGGTTCCAAGAGACCCAGTACTTC.

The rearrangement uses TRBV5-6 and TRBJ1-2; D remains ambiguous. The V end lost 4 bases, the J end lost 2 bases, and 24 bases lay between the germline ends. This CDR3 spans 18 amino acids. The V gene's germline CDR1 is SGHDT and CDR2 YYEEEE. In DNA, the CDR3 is TGTGCCAGCAGCCTGACCGCCGGCGGAAGAATTTTGAACTATGGCTACACCTTC. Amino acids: CASSLTAGGRILNYGYTF.

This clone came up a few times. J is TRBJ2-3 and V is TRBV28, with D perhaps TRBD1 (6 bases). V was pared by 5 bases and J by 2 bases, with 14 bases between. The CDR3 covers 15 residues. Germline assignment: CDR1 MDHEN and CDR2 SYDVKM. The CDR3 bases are TGTGCCAGCAGTCCCCCGGACAGACTCACAGATACGCAGTATTTT. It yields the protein CASSPPDRLTDTQYF.

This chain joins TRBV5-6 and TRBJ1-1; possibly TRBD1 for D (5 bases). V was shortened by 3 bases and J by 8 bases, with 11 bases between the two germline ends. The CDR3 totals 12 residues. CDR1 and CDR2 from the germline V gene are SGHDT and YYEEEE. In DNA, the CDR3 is TGTGCCAGCAGCTCGACAGAGAGGGAAGCTTTCTTT. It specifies CASSSTEREAFF.

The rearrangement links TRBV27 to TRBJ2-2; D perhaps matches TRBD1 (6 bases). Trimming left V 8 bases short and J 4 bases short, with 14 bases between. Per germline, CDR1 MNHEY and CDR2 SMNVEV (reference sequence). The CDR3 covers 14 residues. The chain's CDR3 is CASSTDRPTGELFF. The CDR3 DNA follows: TGTGCCAGCTCCACGGACAGACCCACCGGGGAGCTGTTTTTT.

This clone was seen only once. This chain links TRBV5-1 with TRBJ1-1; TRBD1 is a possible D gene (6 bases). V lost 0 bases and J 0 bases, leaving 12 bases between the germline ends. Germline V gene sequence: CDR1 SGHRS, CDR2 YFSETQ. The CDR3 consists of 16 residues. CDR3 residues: CASSLAAGDLNTEAFF. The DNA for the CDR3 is TGCGCCAGCAGCTTGGCGGCAGGGGACCTGAACACTGAAGCTTTCTTT.

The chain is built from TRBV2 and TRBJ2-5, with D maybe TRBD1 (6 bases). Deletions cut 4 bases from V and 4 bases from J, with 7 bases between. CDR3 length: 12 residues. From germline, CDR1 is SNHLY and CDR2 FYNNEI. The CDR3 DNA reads TGTGCCAGCAGTGTACAGGGAGAGACCCAGTACTTC. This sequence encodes CASSVQGETQYF.

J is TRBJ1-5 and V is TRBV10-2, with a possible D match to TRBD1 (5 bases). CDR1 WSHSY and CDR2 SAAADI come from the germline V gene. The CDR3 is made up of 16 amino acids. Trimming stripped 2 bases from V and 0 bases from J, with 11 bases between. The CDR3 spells CASSEMGGHSNQPQHF. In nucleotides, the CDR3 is TGCGCCAGCAGTGAGATGGGTGGACATAGCAATCAGCCCCAGCATTTT.

CDR3 sequence: CASSSQGAKNIQYF. The CDR3 DNA follows: TGCGCCAGCAGCTCACAGGGAGCCAAAAACATTCAGTACTTC. V and J are TRBV5-1 and TRBJ2-4, with a possible D match to TRBD1 (6 bases). V lost 3 bases, J lost 0 bases, and 7 bases lay in between. The CDR3 length is 14 residues. Germline V lookup: CDR1 SGHRS, CDR2 YFSETQ. Based on the CDR3 plus reference TRBV5-1 and TRBJ2-4, the full variable domain is KAGVTQTPRYLIKTRGQQVTLSCSPISGHRSVSWYQQTPGQGLQFLFEYFSETQRNKGNFPGRFSGRQFSNSRSEMNVSTLELGDSALYLCASSSQGAKNIQYFGAGTRLSVL.

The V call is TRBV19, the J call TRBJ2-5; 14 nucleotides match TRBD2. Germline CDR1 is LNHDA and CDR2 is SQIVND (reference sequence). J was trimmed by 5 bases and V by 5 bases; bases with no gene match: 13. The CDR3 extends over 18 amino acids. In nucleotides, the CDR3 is TGTGCCAGTAGTTTCGGGACTAGCGGGAGCGTTTTTAGCGAGACCCAGTACTTC. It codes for CASSFGTSGSVFSETQYF.

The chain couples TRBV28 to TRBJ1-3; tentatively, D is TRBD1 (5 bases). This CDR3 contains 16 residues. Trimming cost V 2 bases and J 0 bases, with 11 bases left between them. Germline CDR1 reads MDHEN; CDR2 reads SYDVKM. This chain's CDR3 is CASSLARANSGNTIYF. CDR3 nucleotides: TGTGCCAGCAGTTTAGCCAGGGCCAACTCTGGAAACACCATATATTTT.

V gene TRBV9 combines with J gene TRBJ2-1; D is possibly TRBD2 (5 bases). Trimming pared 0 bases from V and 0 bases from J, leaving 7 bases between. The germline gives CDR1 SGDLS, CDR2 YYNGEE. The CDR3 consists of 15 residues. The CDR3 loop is CASSVVGSSYNEQFF. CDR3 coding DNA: TGTGCCAGCAGCGTAGTAGGGAGCTCCTACAATGAGCAGTTCTTC.

This CDR3 is CASSALAGNTEAFF. CDR3 in DNA: TGTGCCAGCAGCGCCCTCGCGGGGAACACTGAAGCTTTCTTT. V and J are TRBV9 and TRBJ1-1; D not certain. There are 14 residues in the CDR3. Trimming cost V 3 bases and J 1 base, with 10 bases left between them. Germline lookup yields CDR1 SGDLS and CDR2 YYNGEE.

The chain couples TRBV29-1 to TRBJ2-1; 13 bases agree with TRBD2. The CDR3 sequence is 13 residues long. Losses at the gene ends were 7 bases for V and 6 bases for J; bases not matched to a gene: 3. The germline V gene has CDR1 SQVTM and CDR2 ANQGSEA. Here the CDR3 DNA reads TGCAGCGCTGGGACTAGCGGGATCAATGAGCAGTTCTTC. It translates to CSAGTSGINEQFF.

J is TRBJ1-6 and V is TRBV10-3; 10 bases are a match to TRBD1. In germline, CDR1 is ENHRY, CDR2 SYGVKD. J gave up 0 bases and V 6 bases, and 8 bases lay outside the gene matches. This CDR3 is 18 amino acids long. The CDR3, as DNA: TGTGCCATCAGCGTGGGACAGGGGCCCAACTCCTATAATTCACCCCTCCACTTT. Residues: CAISVGQGPNSYNSPLHF.

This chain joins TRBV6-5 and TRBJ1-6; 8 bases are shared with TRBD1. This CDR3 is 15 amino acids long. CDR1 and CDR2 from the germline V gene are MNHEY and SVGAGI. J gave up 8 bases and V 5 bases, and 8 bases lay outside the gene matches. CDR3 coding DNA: TGTGCCAGCAGTCCAGGGGGCGAGACCTATTCACCCCTCCACTTT. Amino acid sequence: CASSPGGETYSPLHF.

CDR3 in DNA: TGTGCCAGCTCACCACAATCCGGGGACACTGAAGCTTTCTTT. Translating it yields CASSPQSGDTEAFF. The chain couples TRBV18 to TRBJ1-1; no clear D. The germline V gene encodes CDR1 KGHSH and CDR2 LQKENI. CDR3 size: 14 residues. V gave up 1 base and J gave up 3 bases, with 9 bases separating them.

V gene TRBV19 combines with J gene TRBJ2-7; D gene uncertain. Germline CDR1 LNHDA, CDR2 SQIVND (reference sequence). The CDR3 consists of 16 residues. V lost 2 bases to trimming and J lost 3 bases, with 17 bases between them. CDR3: CASSIRGMASHYEQYF. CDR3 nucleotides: TGTGCCAGTAGTATAAGAGGAATGGCCTCTCACTACGAGCAGTACTTC.

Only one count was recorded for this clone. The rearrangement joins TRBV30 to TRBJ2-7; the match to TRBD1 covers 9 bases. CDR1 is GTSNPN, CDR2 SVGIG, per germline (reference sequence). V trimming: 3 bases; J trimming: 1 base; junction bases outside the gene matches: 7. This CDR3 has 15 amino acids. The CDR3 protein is CAWRRAGTGSYEQYF. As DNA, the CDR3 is TGTGCCTGGAGGCGAGCCGGGACAGGGTCCTACGAGCAGTACTTC.

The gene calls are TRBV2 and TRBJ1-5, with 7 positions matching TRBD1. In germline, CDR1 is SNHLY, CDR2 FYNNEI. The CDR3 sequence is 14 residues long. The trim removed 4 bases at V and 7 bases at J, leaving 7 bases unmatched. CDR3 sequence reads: CASSVDRAGQPQHF. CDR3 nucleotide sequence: TGTGCCAGCAGTGTCGACAGGGCTGGGCAGCCCCAGCATTTT.

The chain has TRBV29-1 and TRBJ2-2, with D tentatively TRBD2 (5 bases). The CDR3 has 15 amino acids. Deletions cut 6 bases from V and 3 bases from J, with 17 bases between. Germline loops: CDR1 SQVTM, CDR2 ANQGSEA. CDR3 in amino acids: CSVQEGSGDTGELFF. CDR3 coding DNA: TGCAGCGTCCAAGAGGGCAGTGGGGACACCGGGGAGCTGTTTTTT.

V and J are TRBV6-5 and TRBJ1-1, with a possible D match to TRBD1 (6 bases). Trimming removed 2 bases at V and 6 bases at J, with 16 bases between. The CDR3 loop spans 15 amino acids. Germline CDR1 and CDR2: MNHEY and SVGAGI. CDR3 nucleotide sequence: TGTGCCAGCAGTTACCTACAGGGAGGGGCGGCTGAAGCTTTCTTT. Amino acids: CASSYLQGGAAEAFF.

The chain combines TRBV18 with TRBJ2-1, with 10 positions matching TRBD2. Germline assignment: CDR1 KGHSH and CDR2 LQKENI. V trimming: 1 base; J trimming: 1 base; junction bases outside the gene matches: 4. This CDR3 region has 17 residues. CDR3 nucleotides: TGTGCCAGCTCACCACTGGGAGCGGGGGGGTCCTACAATGAGCAGTTCTTC. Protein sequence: CASSPLGAGGSYNEQFF.

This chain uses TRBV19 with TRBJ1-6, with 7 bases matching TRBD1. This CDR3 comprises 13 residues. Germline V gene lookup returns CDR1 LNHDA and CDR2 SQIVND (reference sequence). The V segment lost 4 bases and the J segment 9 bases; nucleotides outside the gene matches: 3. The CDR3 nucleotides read TGTGCCAGTAGTAACAGGGGAAGTTCACCCCTCCACTTT. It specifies CASSNRGSSPLHF.

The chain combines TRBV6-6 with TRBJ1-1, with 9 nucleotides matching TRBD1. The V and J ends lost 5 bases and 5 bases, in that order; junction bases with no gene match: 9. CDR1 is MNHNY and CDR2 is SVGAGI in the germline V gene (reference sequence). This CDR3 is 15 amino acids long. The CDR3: CASSHRTGESTEAFF. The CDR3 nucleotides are TGTGCCAGCAGTCACCGGACAGGGGAGAGTACTGAAGCTTTCTTT.

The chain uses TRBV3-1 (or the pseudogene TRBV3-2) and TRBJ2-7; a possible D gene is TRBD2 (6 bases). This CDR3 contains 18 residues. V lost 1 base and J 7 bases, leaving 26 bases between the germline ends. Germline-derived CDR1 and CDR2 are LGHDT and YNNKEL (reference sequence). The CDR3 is CASSQAGMRLVGSGEQYF. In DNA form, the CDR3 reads TGTGCCAGCAGCCAAGCGGGAATGCGACTAGTGGGGAGTGGGGAGCAGTACTTC.